What follows are 23 T cell receptor beta chains derived from one specimen sequenced in a study of T cell responses to AZD1222 COVID-19 vaccine. Assay: immunoSEQ multiplex PCR; the TCRdb copy retains only in-frame clones and omits some. The data show around 130,000 clones, with roughly 90% seen just once and approximately 4.8% held by the top ten. This specimen was peripheral blood, taken on day 0 of AZD1222 vaccination. Every receptor here comes from an adult in good health.

The rearrangement uses TRBV6-5 and TRBJ2-7, with D possibly being TRBD1 or TRBD2 (6 bases each). The CDR3 has 12 residues. V was pared by 8 bases and J by 0 bases, with 8 bases between. CDR1 is MNHEY, CDR2 SVGAGI, per germline. The DNA for the CDR3 is TGTGCCAGCGGAGGGGGCTCCTACGAGCAGTACTTC. It codes for CASGGGSYEQYF.

The chain employs TRBV6-5 and TRBJ1-1; D ambiguous. The CDR3 contains 13 residues. Trimming took 5 bases from V and 8 from J, leaving 15 bases between them. The V gene's germline CDR1 is MNHEY and CDR2 SVGAGI. In DNA, the CDR3 is TGTGCCAGCAGTAGGGTTCGGGTGTGGGAAGCTTTCTTT. It yields the protein CASSRVRVWEAFF.

The chain carries TRBV28 and TRBJ1-2, with a tentative D call TRBD1 (6 bases). Germline V lookup: CDR1 MDHEN, CDR2 SYDVKM. Trimming removed 2 bases from V and 4 bases from J, with 11 bases in between. The CDR3 has 14 amino acids. Here the CDR3 reads CASSLVQGLYGYTF. CDR3 nucleotides: TGTGCCAGCAGTTTAGTGCAGGGGCTCTATGGCTACACCTTC.

This chain joins TRBV10-1 and TRBJ2-7; 7 nucleotides align to TRBD2. V lost 5 bases and J lost 3; bases outside the gene matches: 16. The CDR3 is made up of 17 amino acids. CDR1 WNHNN and CDR2 SYGVQD come from the germline V gene (reference sequence). Written as DNA, the CDR3 is TGCGCCAGCAGTCCCAGCCCTTATACCGGGGGGATCTACGAGCAGTACTTC. Residues: CASSPSPYTGGIYEQYF.

The DNA for the CDR3 is TGTGCCAGCAGCTTAGGGCAGGGTCGATCACCCCTCCACTTT. The encoded protein is CASSLGQGRSPLHF. The rearrangement links TRBV11-2 to TRBJ1-6, with D maybe TRBD1 (5 bases). Germline V gene sequence: CDR1 SGHAT, CDR2 FQNNGV. V lost 1 base, J lost 10 bases, and 11 bases lay in between. The CDR3 length is 14 residues.

The V and J genes are TRBV29-1 and TRBJ2-3, with a weak D call TRBD1 (6 bases). The CDR3 covers 16 residues. V was trimmed by 1 base and J by 1 base, leaving 15 bases between them. Germline V gives CDR1 SQVTM, CDR2 ANQGSEA. The CDR3 region has the DNA TGCAGCGTTGAAGGTGGGGACACCGGGGGCACAGATACGCAGTATTTT. Its translation: CSVEGGDTGGTDTQYF.

This chain joins TRBV11-3 and TRBJ2-2; D remains unclear. Germline V CDR1 and CDR2: SGHNT, YENEEA. The germline V and J ends were trimmed by 4 bases and 8 bases, with 14 bases remaining between them. This CDR3 is built from 14 residues. The CDR3 region has the DNA TGTGCCAGCAGCTCGTTAAGAACACCGGGGGAGCTGTTTTTT. It translates to CASSSLRTPGELFF. Supplemented by reference TRBV11-3 and TRBJ2-2, the full variable domain reads EAGVVQSPRYKIIEKKQPVAFWCNPISGHNTLYWYLQNLGQGPELLIRYENEEAVDDSQLPKDRFSAERLKGVDSTLKIQPAELGDSAVYLCASSSLRTPGELFFGEGSRLTVL.

The chain uses TRBV11-3 and TRBJ2-7; TRBD2 agrees at 15 bases. This CDR3 comprises 15 residues. The junction had 6 bases not matched to a gene; V was cut back by 6 bases and J by 6 bases. Germline assignment: CDR1 SGHNT and CDR2 YENEEA. This CDR3 reads CASSSGGLAGGEQYF. CDR3 nucleotide sequence: TGTGCCAGCAGTTCAGGGGGACTAGCGGGAGGCGAGCAGTACTTC. The variable domain in full, completed from reference TRBV11-3 and TRBJ2-7, reads EAGVVQSPRYKIIEKKQPVAFWCNPISGHNTLYWYLQNLGQGPELLIRYENEEAVDDSQLPKDRFSAERLKGVDSTLKIQPAELGDSAVYLCASSSGGLAGGEQYFGPGTRLTVT.

This chain connects TRBV29-1 to TRBJ1-2, with 7 bases identical to TRBD1. From germline, CDR1 is SQVTM and CDR2 ANQGSEA. This CDR3 has 14 amino acids. Trimming removed 0 bases from V and 3 bases from J; junction bases left unmatched: 4. Here the CDR3 DNA reads TGCAGCGTTGAAGATAACAGGGGTTACTATGGCTACACCTTC. It encodes CSVEDNRGYYGYTF.

The chain carries TRBV11-2 and TRBJ2-3; D remains ambiguous. CDR1 and CDR2 (germline): SGHAT, FQNNGV. V lost 1 base and J lost 4, with 6 bases in between. The CDR3 is 13 amino acids. The CDR3 DNA reads as TGTGCCAGCAGCTTAGTTTGGGCAGATACGCAGTATTTT. This encodes CASSLVWADTQYF.

V usage is TRBV5-4 and J usage is TRBJ2-7; 7 nucleotides line up with TRBD1. CDR3 length: 16 amino acids. V shed 1 base, J shed 7 bases, and the junction held 14 bases outside the gene matches. The germline gives CDR1 SGHNT, CDR2 YYREEE (reference sequence). The CDR3 sequence is CASSLPRIGGELEQYF. DNA for the CDR3: TGTGCCAGCAGCTTGCCCAGGATAGGGGGCGAATTAGAGCAGTACTTC. Full variable domain (remainder filled in from reference TRBV5-4 and TRBJ2-7): ETGVTQSPTHLIKTRGQQVTLRCSSQSGHNTVSWYQQALGQGPQFIFQYYREEENGRGNFPPRFSGLQFPNYSSELNVNALELDDSALYLCASSLPRIGGELEQYFGPGTRLTVT.

Notes on this clone: This CDR3 is also generated by other DNA sequences in the sample. The rearrangement joins TRBV19 to TRBJ1-1; no clear D. The CDR3 is 13 amino acids. Germline CDR1 reads LNHDA; CDR2 reads SQIVND (reference sequence). The V end lost 5 bases, the J end lost 0 bases, and 7 bases lay between the germline ends. This CDR3 reads CASSPTVNTEAFF. CDR3 coding DNA: TGTGCCAGTAGTCCTACAGTGAACACTGAAGCTTTCTTT.

The chain has TRBV5-1 and TRBJ1-1; TRBD1 matches at 7 bases. The J segment lost 1 base and the V segment lost 4 bases, leaving 4 bases of the junction unmatched. The CDR3 is 14 amino acids. Germline V gene data show CDR1 as SGHRS and CDR2 as YFSETQ. In DNA, the CDR3 is TGCGCCAGCAGCGGAGGGACAGCGAACACTGAAGCTTTCTTT. It yields the protein CASSGGTANTEAFF. Full variable domain (missing parts from reference TRBV5-1 and TRBJ1-1): KAGVTQTPRYLIKTRGQQVTLSCSPISGHRSVSWYQQTPGQGLQFLFEYFSETQRNKGNFPGRFSGRQFSNSRSEMNVSTLELGDSALYLCASSGGTANTEAFFGQGTRLTVV.

This chain connects TRBV7-2 to TRBJ1-5; no clear D. The CDR3 totals 14 residues. Germline-derived CDR1 and CDR2 are SGHTA and FQGNSA. Trimming took 4 bases from V and 2 from J, leaving 9 bases between them. The CDR3 bases are TGTGCCAGCAGCTCCCGATGTTGCAATCAGCCCCAGCATTTT. Translation gives CASSSRCCNQPQHF.

This clone appeared once. The rearrangement uses TRBV5-1 and TRBJ2-1; 9 bases are a match to TRBD1. Unmatched junction bases numbered 3, after V lost 0 bases and J lost 5 bases. The CDR3 is 15 residues long. The V gene's germline CDR1 is SGHRS and CDR2 YFSETQ. The CDR3 loop reads CASSLGQGEHNEQFF. DNA for the CDR3: TGCGCCAGCAGCTTGGGACAGGGGGAACACAATGAGCAGTTCTTC.

This clone was detected once. The chain uses TRBV6-4 and TRBJ2-1; 8 bases align to TRBD2. With V trimmed by 2 bases and J by 10 bases, 10 bases remained unmatched. This CDR3 spans 15 amino acids. Germline V lookup: CDR1 MRHNA, CDR2 SNTAGT. In nucleotides, the CDR3 is TGTGCCAGCAGTGACGTCCCCGGGGGGGCTGCAGAGCAGTTCTTC. Translated: CASSDVPGGAAEQFF.

The rearrangement uses TRBV11-2 and TRBJ2-1, with unresolved D. CDR1 and CDR2 from the germline V gene are SGHAT and FQNNGV. CDR3 size: 15 residues. V shed 0 bases and J shed 0 bases, with 6 bases lying between them. The CDR3 sequence is CASSLERSSYNEQFF. The CDR3 nucleotides read TGTGCCAGCAGCTTAGAGCGGAGCTCCTACAATGAGCAGTTCTTC.

CDR3 DNA: TGTGCCAGTGGGGTCGGGCTAGCGGGGGTCGAGCAGTACTTC. Translation: CASGVGLAGVEQYF. This sequence joins TRBV2 and TRBJ2-7; TRBD2 matches at 10 bases. Trimming removed 9 bases from V and 6 bases from J; junction bases left unmatched: 11. This CDR3 is 14 amino acids long. Germline lookup yields CDR1 SNHLY and CDR2 FYNNEI.

The V gene is TRBV11-2, the J gene TRBJ2-1; 11 nucleotides match TRBD2. Germline CDR1 reads SGHAT; CDR2 reads FQNNGV. Losses at the gene ends were 1 base for V and 6 bases for J; bases not matched to a gene: 2. The CDR3 covers 15 residues. CDR3: CASSLGGTSGNEQFF. CDR3 nucleotides: TGTGCCAGCAGCTTAGGAGGGACTAGCGGCAATGAGCAGTTCTTC. The full variable domain, completed using reference TRBV11-2 and TRBJ2-1, is EAGVAQSPRYKIIEKRQSVAFWCNPISGHATLYWYQQILGQGPKLLIQFQNNGVVDDSQLPKDRFSAERLKGVDSTLKIQPAKLEDSAVYLCASSLGGTSGNEQFFGPGTRLTVL.

The V and J genes are TRBV19 and TRBJ2-1, with 7 bases that match TRBD1. The J segment lost 8 bases and the V segment lost 3 bases, leaving 10 bases of the junction unmatched. Germline V gives CDR1 LNHDA, CDR2 SQIVND (reference sequence). CDR3 size: 15 residues. CDR3 coding DNA: TGTGCCAGTAGTATCCCCACAGGGGCTAGATATGAGCAGTTCTTC. Protein product: CASSIPTGARYEQFF.

The J gene is TRBJ1-3, the V gene TRBV4-1, with 9 bases aligning to TRBD1. Germline assignment: CDR1 MGHRA and CDR2 YSYEKL. This CDR3 spans 20 amino acids. With V trimmed by 3 bases and J by 0 bases, 15 bases remained unmatched. Here the CDR3 DNA reads TGCGCCAGCAGCCATCCCCGGGCCCCGACAGGGGGGCTCTCTGGAAACACCATATATTTT. Its protein product is CASSHPRAPTGGLSGNTIYF.

CDR3 bases: TGTGCCTGGACCCCAGGGGCGGGCGACGAGCAGTACTTC. Amino acids: CAWTPGAGDEQYF. The V call is TRBV30, the J call TRBJ2-7, with a possible D match to TRBD1 (6 bases). Germline V gene sequence: CDR1 GTSNPN, CDR2 SVGIG (reference sequence). The V gene lost 4 bases and the J gene lost 5 bases, with 15 bases spanning the gap. CDR3 length equals 13 residues.

The DNA of the CDR3 is TGTGCCAGCAGCGTAGGACGGGGGTCCTATGGCTACACCTTC. Amino acids: CASSVGRGSYGYTF. The V and J genes are TRBV9 and TRBJ1-2, with D perhaps TRBD1 (5 bases). CDR1 is SGDLS and CDR2 is YYNGEE in the germline V gene. The CDR3 runs 14 residues. The V and J ends lost 0 bases and 4 bases respectively, with 10 bases between them.